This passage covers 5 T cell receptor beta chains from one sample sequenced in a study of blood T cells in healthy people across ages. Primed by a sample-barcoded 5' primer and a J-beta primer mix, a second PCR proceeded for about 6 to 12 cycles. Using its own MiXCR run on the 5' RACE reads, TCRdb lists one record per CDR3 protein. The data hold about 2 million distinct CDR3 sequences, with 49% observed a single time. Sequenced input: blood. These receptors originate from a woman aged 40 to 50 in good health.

DNA for the CDR3: TGTGCCACGTCGACAGGGCAAGAGACCCAGTACTTC. It encodes CATSTGQETQYF. V gene TRBV27 combines with J gene TRBJ2-5, with 7 positions matching TRBD1. CDR1 is MNHEY, CDR2 SMNVEV, per germline (reference sequence). The V and J ends lost 10 bases and 2 bases, in that order; junction bases with no gene match: 4. The CDR3 has 12 residues.

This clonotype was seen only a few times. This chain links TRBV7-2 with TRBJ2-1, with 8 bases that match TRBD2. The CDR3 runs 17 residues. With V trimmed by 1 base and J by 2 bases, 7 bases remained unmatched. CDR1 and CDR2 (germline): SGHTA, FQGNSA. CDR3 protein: CASSLVKRGTTYNEQFF. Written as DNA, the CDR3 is TGTGCCAGCAGCTTAGTAAAGCGGGGGACCACCTACAATGAGCAGTTCTTC.

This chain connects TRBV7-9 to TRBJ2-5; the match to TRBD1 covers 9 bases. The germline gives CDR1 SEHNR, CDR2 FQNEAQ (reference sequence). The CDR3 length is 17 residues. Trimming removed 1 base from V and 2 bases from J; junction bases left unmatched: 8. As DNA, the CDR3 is TGTGCCAGCAGCTTAGGGGACAGGGCAATTACTCAAGAGACCCAGTACTTC. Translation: CASSLGDRAITQETQYF.

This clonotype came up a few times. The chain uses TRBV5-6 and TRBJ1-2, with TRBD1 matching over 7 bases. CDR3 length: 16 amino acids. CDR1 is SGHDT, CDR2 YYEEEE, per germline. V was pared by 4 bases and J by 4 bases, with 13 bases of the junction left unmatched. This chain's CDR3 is CASSPQTGRASYGYTF. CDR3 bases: TGTGCCAGCAGCCCGCAGACAGGGAGGGCCAGCTATGGCTACACCTTC.

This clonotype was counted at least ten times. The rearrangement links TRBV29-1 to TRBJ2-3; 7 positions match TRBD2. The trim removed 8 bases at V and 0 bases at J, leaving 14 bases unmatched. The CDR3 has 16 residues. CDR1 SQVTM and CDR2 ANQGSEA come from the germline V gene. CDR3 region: CSYRGGIQASTDTQYF. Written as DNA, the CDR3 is TGCAGCTATCGGGGAGGGATACAAGCTAGCACAGATACGCAGTATTTT.